Listed below are T cell receptor beta chains from one sample, sequenced in a study of shared clonotypes between healthy human individuals. TCRdb's table, derived via immunoSEQ multiplex PCR, lists solely in-frame clones and lacks some. The sample records about 520,000 clones, approximately 94% being singletons. What was sequenced was naive CD4+ T cells sorted from blood. These receptors were collected from a woman in her twenties or thirties in good health. CDR3s include the opening cysteine and the closing phenylalanine or tryptophan. D genes are given only for firm matches. Clone size is stated in some rows and not others, as once, few, many or a class when expanded.

>NA|TRBV18|TRBJ2-7|NA
CASSPPLVEQYF
TGTGCCAGCTCACCACCCCTGGTCGAGCAGTACTTC
>NA|TRBV28|TRBJ2-7|NA
CASSLYSRWVGDYEQYF
TGTGCCAGCAGTTTATATTCTCGGTGGGTCGGGGACTACGAGCAGTACTTC
>TRBD2|TRBV27|TRBJ2-1|NA
CASTSLGLAGNNEQFF
TGTGCCAGTACATCCCTCGGGCTAGCGGGCAACAATGAGCAGTTCTTC
>TRBD1|TRBV5-6|TRBJ1-1|NA
CASSFGTGAEAFF
TGTGCCAGCAGCTTCGGGACAGGGGCTGAAGCTTTCTTT
>TRBD1|TRBV5-1|TRBJ2-1|NA
CASSPTGTGGYNEQFF
TGCGCCAGCAGCCCCACCGGGACAGGGGGATACAATGAGCAGTTCTTC
>NA|TRBV6-5|TRBJ1-5|once
CASRSSQGRQPQHF
TGTGCCAGCAGGTCCTCACAGGGCCGGCAGCCCCAGCATTTT
>NA|TRBV28|TRBJ2-3|NA
CASRIPIYSGGDTDTQYF
TGTGCCAGCAGGATACCCATCTATAGCGGAGGGGACACAGATACGCAGTATTTT
>NA|TRBV6-5|TRBJ1-1|NA
CASSYSYRENTEAFF
TGTGCCAGCAGTTACTCGTACAGAGAGAACACTGAAGCTTTCTTT
>TRBD2|TRBV30|TRBJ2-7|NA
CARRFGSGGTNEQYF
TGTGCCCGGCGCTTCGGTAGCGGGGGGACGAACGAGCAGTACTTC
>TRBD1|TRBV27|TRBJ1-2|NA
CASSRQGNYGYTF
TGTGCCAGCAGCAGACAGGGAAACTATGGCTACACCTTC
>NA|TRBV10-1|TRBJ2-7|NA
CASSDGTPLYEQYF
TGCGCCAGCAGCGATGGGACACCGCTCTACGAGCAGTACTTC
>TRBD2|TRBV5-1|TRBJ2-7|NA
CASSFRAGVTYEQYF
TGCGCCAGCAGTTTTCGAGCGGGAGTTACCTACGAGCAGTACTTC
>NA|TRBV5-4|TRBJ1-1|NA
CASSQNRDWNTEAFF
TGTGCCAGCAGCCAAAACAGGGATTGGAACACTGAAGCTTTCTTT
>NA|TRBV28|TRBJ2-3|NA
CASLSGGSGMDTQYF
TGTGCCAGCCTGTCGGGCGGATCAGGGATGGATACGCAGTATTTT
>NA|TRBV5-1|TRBJ2-7|NA
CASSSVGWDEQYF
TGCGCCAGCAGCTCCGTTGGGTGGGACGAGCAGTACTTC
>NA|TRBV4-1|TRBJ2-1|NA
CASSQEGASGSYNEQFF
TGCGCCAGCAGCCAAGAGGGGGCTAGCGGCTCCTACAATGAGCAGTTCTTC
>NA|TRBV5-3|TRBJ2-5|NA
CARSLDSSKNSRSQETQYF
TGTGCCAGAAGCTTGGACAGCAGTAAGAACTCCCGCTCCCAAGAGACCCAGTACTTC
>NA|TRBV21-1|TRBJ2-7|NA
CASSNWDRGSAYEQYF
TGTGCCAGCAGCAACTGGGACAGGGGGTCTGCGTACGAGCAGTACTTC
>NA|TRBV5-1|TRBJ2-7|NA
CASSLVFGYEQYF
TGCGCCAGCAGCTTGGTCTTCGGTTACGAGCAGTACTTC
>NA|TRBV6-5|TRBJ2-4|NA
CASSFSLAAKNIQYF
TGTGCCAGCAGTTTCTCGCTAGCCGCCAAAAACATTCAGTACTTC
>TRBD1|TRBV5-6|TRBJ1-2|NA
CASSRDSTYGYTF
TGTGCCAGCAGCCGGGACAGTACCTATGGCTACACCTTC
>TRBD2|TRBV5-4|TRBJ2-1|few
CASSGGGSYNEQFF
TGTGCCAGCAGCGGGGGGGGTTCCTACAATGAGCAGTTCTTC
>NA|TRBV18|TRBJ2-3|NA
CASSPFSGSTDTQYF
TGTGCCAGCTCACCGTTCTCGGGCAGCACAGATACGCAGTATTTT
>NA|TRBV6-1|TRBJ2-3|NA
CASRRPPTDTQYF
TGTGCCAGCAGGAGGCCCCCCACAGATACGCAGTATTTT
>NA|TRBV4-1|TRBJ1-2|NA
CASSQSEVYGYTF
TGCGCCAGCAGCCAATCAGAAGTCTATGGCTACACCTTC
>TRBD2|TRBV6-1|TRBJ2-7|NA
CASSEARERYEQYF
TGTGCCAGCAGTGAAGCGCGGGAGCGGTACGAGCAGTACTTC
>TRBD1|TRBV5-1|TRBJ1-4|NA
CASSLSVQGVMSGEKLFF
TGCGCCAGCAGCTTGAGTGTACAGGGGGTGATGTCAGGTGAAAAACTGTTTTTT
>NA|TRBV7-9|TRBJ1-4|NA
CASSPTLTNEKLFF
TGTGCCAGCAGCCCGACACTAACTAATGAAAAACTGTTTTTT
>TRBD2|TRBV28|TRBJ2-7|NA
CATLRLAGVYEQYF
TGTGCCACCTTACGACTAGCGGGAGTTTACGAGCAGTACTTC
>NA|TRBV7-3|TRBJ2-7|NA
CASSGGLNSYEQYF
TGTGCCAGCAGCGGAGGACTGAACTCCTACGAGCAGTACTTC
>NA|TRBV27|TRBJ2-7|once
CASRTGLEQYF
TGTGCCAGCAGGACAGGCCTCGAGCAGTACTTC
>NA|TRBV6-5|TRBJ2-5|NA
CASSGRGLSIGTQYF
TGTGCCAGCAGTGGAAGGGGATTAAGTATTGGGACCCAGTACTTC
>NA|TRBV28|TRBJ1-2|once
CASSPPPPLYGYTF
TGTGCCAGCAGTCCCCCCCCTCCCCTGTATGGCTACACCTTC
>NA|TRBV7-2|TRBJ2-7|NA
CASSTGPRDYEQYF
TGTGCCAGCAGCACGGGGCCCCGGGACTACGAGCAGTACTTC
>NA|TRBV6-6|TRBJ1-4|NA
CASSLTGNEKLFF
TGTGCCAGCAGTCTCACCGGGAATGAAAAACTGTTTTTT
>NA|TRBV28|TRBJ2-7|NA
CASRGDLGTYRYEQYF
TGTGCCAGCAGGGGGGACCTTGGGACTTACCGCTACGAGCAGTACTTC
>NA|TRBV7-7|TRBJ2-1|NA
CASSSLYNEQFF
TGTGCCAGCAGCTCCCTATACAATGAGCAGTTCTTC
>TRBD1|TRBV7-3|TRBJ2-1|NA
CASSALGGTESEQFF
TGTGCCAGCAGCGCCTTGGGTGGGACAGAGAGTGAGCAGTTCTTC
>NA|TRBV18|TRBJ1-2|NA
CASSPGSEGYGYTF
TGTGCCAGCTCACCAGGGTCCGAGGGCTATGGCTACACCTTC
>NA|TRBV5-4|TRBJ2-6|NA
CASSFNAYRGSGANVLTF
TGTGCCAGCAGCTTTAATGCGTATAGGGGCTCTGGGGCCAACGTCCTGACTTTC
>NA|TRBV10-1|TRBJ2-5|NA
CASSESAQQETQYF
TGCGCCAGCAGTGAGTCGGCACAACAAGAGACCCAGTACTTC
>TRBD2|TRBV9|TRBJ2-3|NA
CASSVVTSGSTDTQYF
TGTGCCAGCAGCGTAGTTACTAGCGGGAGCACAGATACGCAGTATTTT
>NA|TRBV30|TRBJ2-7|NA
CAWRRIGTLTYEQYF
TGTGCCTGGAGGCGAATTGGGACCCTAACCTACGAGCAGTACTTC
>NA|TRBV5-6|TRBJ1-5|NA
CASSKDRNQPQHF
TGTGCCAGCAGCAAGGACAGAAATCAGCCCCAGCATTTT
>NA|TRBV9|TRBJ2-5|NA
CASSVGYRGREETQYF
TGTGCCAGCAGCGTAGGATATCGGGGGCGCGAGGAGACCCAGTACTTC
>TRBD2|TRBV7-9|TRBJ2-7|NA
CASSLPGTSGYEQYF
TGTGCCAGCAGCTTACCCGGGACTAGCGGCTACGAGCAGTACTTC
>TRBD1|TRBV19|TRBJ2-3|NA
CASQGDTDTQYF
TGTGCCAGCCAGGGGGATACAGATACGCAGTATTTT
>TRBD1|TRBV11-2|TRBJ1-6|NA
CATGQGDGSPLHF
TGTGCCACGGGCCAGGGGGATGGTTCACCCCTCCACTTT
>NA|TRBV7-9|TRBJ1-2|NA
CASSGWEGWQDNNYGYTF
TGTGCCAGCAGCGGATGGGAAGGTTGGCAGGACAATAACTATGGCTACACCTTC